Listed below are T cell receptor beta chains from one sample, sequenced in a study of Graves' ophthalmopathy and Graves' hyperthyroidism. One entry per CDR3 protein results from TCRdb running MiXCR on the multiplex PCR reads. Seen here are 200,000 to 300,000 distinct CDR3 sequences, around 45% observed once, and the top ten hold approximately 44%. Source material: peripheral blood. The receptors originated from an adult man with Graves' ophthalmopathy. CDR3s include the opening cysteine and the closing phenylalanine or tryptophan. Fields, in order: CDR3 length, D gene, V gene, clone size, J gene, CDR3 DNA, CDR3 protein. The D gene is left open where the match is weak. For some rows the clone size is stated as once, few or many, or as a class when expanded; others skip it.

15	TRBD1	TRBV2	NA	TRBJ1-5	TGTGCCAGCAGGCCCGGGACAGGAGGGTCTCAGCCCCAGCATTTT	CASRPGTGGSQPQHF
13	TRBD1	TRBV7-9	NA	TRBJ1-5	TGTGCCAGCGGCCGACAGGGGAATCAGCCCCAGCATTTT	CASGRQGNQPQHF
16	NA	TRBV7-9	NA	TRBJ2-7	TGCGCCAGCAGCTTGAACGCGGCGTCGGATTTCTACGAGCAGTACTTC	CASSLNAASDFYEQYF
14	TRBD1	TRBV20-1	few	TRBJ1-3	TGCAGTGCGCCCCGGGACAGCTCTGGAAACACCATATATTTT	CSAPRDSSGNTIYF
20	TRBD1	TRBV10-3	many	TRBJ1-5	TGTGCCATCAGTGAGACCACGAACCGGGACAGTCTCGGAGGGAATCAGCCCCAGCATTTT	CAISETTNRDSLGGNQPQHF
15	TRBD1	TRBV2	NA	TRBJ1-5	TGTGCCAGCAGTCAGACAGGGGATAGCAATCAGCCCCAGCATTTT	CASSQTGDSNQPQHF
13	NA	TRBV12-3/TRBV12-4	NA	TRBJ2-7	TGTGCCAGCAGCCACGGCGGTGGGGGCGAGCAGTACTTC	CASSHGGGGEQYF
12	NA	TRBV12-3/TRBV12-4	NA	TRBJ1-6	TGTGCCAGCACCCTCTCCAGTTCACCCCTCCACTTT	CASTLSSSPLHF
15	NA	TRBV7-8	NA	TRBJ1-1	TGTGCCAGCAGCTTAGGGACGGGGGTGAACACTGAAGCTTTCTTT	CASSLGTGVNTEAFF
16	TRBD1	TRBV15	many	TRBJ1-1	TGTGCCACCAGCAGAGGACAGGGGACGATGAACACTGAAGCTTTCTTT	CATSRGQGTMNTEAFF
15	NA	TRBV12-3/TRBV12-4	NA	TRBJ2-7	TGTGCCAGCACCCATTCGCGGGACAAAGACTACGAGCAGTACTTC	CASTHSRDKDYEQYF
14	NA	TRBV25-1	NA	TRBJ2-7	TGTGCCAGCAGTAGGGCTTCGGGGGCGGGCGAGCAGTACTTC	CASSRASGAGEQYF
11	NA	TRBV12-3/TRBV12-4	NA	TRBJ1-5	TGTGCCAGCAGCAATGGAGAGCCCCAGCATTTT	CASSNGEPQHF
15	NA	TRBV7-9	NA	TRBJ2-5	TGTGCCAGCAGCCAACTCGGGACTTCTAAAGAGACCCAGTACTTC	CASSQLGTSKETQYF
16	NA	TRBV7-2	NA	TRBJ2-7	TGTGCCAGCAGCCCCGCCTCAGGAAGGAGCTCCTACGAGCAGTACTTC	CASSPASGRSSYEQYF
14	TRBD1	TRBV2	many	TRBJ1-5	TGTGCCAGCAGCGTGACAGGGGGCAATCAGCCCCAGCATTTT	CASSVTGGNQPQHF
14	TRBD2	TRBV25-1	once	TRBJ2-5	TGTGCCAGCAGTTTAGCGGGAGCGGTGGAGACCCAGTACTTC	CASSLAGAVETQYF
14	NA	TRBV2	NA	TRBJ2-2	TGTGCCAGCAGGGGGGCGGGAGTGCCCCGGGAGCTGTTTTTT	CASRGAGVPRELFF
15	TRBD2	TRBV7-3	few	TRBJ2-5	TGTGCCAGCAGAGAAAGCGGGGGGAGTCAAGAGACCCAGTACTTC	CASRESGGSQETQYF
15	TRBD1	TRBV28	few	TRBJ1-2	TGTGCCAGCAGCAGGGGACAGGGAATAGGCTATGGCTACACCTTC	CASSRGQGIGYGYTF
15	TRBD1	TRBV7-8	few	TRBJ1-6	TGTGCCAGCAGCTTAACAGGGGCCCAAAATTCACCCCTCCACTTT	CASSLTGAQNSPLHF
17	NA	TRBV4-1	NA	TRBJ1-4	TGCGCCAGCAGCCAAGGGGCTTCAGGGGCAACTAATGAAAAACTGTTTTTT	CASSQGASGATNEKLFF
16	TRBD1	TRBV10-3	NA	TRBJ2-2	TGTGCCAGCAGTGAATGGGGACAGGGGGAAACCGGGGAGCTGTTTTTT	CASSEWGQGETGELFF
17	TRBD1	TRBV4-1	once	TRBJ1-5	TGCGCCAGCAGCCCTACCGACAGGGTAGGCGGTTATCAGCCCCAGCATTTT	CASSPTDRVGGYQPQHF
14	NA	TRBV9	NA	TRBJ1-1	TGTGCCAGCAGCGTCGGAAGGGACAACACTGAAGCTTTCTTT	CASSVGRDNTEAFF